Included here is one TCR beta chain sequence, with context. Treatment given: some 20 received Ad26.COV2.S at low or high dose, single or two shots; about 5 received placebo; per-sample allocation not given. Day 63 after the first vaccine or placebo injection was the time point for sampling. Data came from immunoSEQ multiplex PCR; TCRdb stores just in-frame clones and leaves some out. The repertoire includes some 480,000 clones, 70% to 90% of them detected once, and about 13% sits in the top ten. The sample is drawn from a study of Ad26.COV2.S vaccination and SARS-CoV-2 variants. CDR1 and CDR2 (germline): SQVTM, ANQGSEA. V shed 7 bases and J 7 bases; nucleotides not matched to a gene: 7. The CDR3 contains 13 residues.

V gene TRBV29-1 combines with J gene TRBJ2-4; TRBD1 aligns across 10 bases. The sequence came from a person aged 18 to 59 who received the Ad26.COV2.S COVID-19 vaccine or a placebo. The sample in question was peripheral blood, obtained in a trial of Ad26.COV2.S vaccine versus placebo. The CDR3 spells CSARTGGKNIQYF. In DNA form, the CDR3 reads TGCAGCGCACGGACAGGGGGGAAGAACATTCAGTACTTC.